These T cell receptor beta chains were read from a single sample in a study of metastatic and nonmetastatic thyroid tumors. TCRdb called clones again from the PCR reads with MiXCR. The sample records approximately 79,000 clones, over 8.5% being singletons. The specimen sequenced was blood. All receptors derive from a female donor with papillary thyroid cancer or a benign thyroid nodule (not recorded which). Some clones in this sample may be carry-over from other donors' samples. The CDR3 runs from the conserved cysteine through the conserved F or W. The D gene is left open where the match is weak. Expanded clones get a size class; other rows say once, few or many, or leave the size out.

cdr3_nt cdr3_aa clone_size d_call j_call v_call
TGTGCCAGCAGTGAAGGCCTTTATACTACGCTTGCGACCCAGTACTTC CASSEGLYTTLATQYF many - TRBJ2-5 TRBV6-1
TGTGCCAGCAGCATCCAGGGAGGGGCAGATACGCAGTATTTT CASSIQGGADTQYF many TRBD2 TRBJ2-3 TRBV9
TGTGCCAGCAAGAGCGGGGGGGCCTACGAGCAGTACTTC CASKSGGAYEQYF - TRBD2 TRBJ2-7 TRBV6-2/TRBV6-3
TGTGCCAGCAGCCACCGTCTAGCGGGGGGTACCGGCGGGGAGCTGTTTTTT CASSHRLAGGTGGELFF - TRBD2 TRBJ2-2 TRBV3-1
TGCAGTGCTAGAAGGGGTGGGGTGGGACAGCCCCAGCATTTT CSARRGGVGQPQHF many - TRBJ1-5 TRBV20-1
TGCGCCAGCAGCCAAACCGGGACAGCCTCCTCTGGGGCCAACGTCCTGACTTTC CASSQTGTASSGANVLTF many TRBD1 TRBJ2-6 TRBV4-1
TGTGCCAGCAGTGAAGCAGGGGGTGGGGAGACCCAGTACTTC CASSEAGGGETQYF many - TRBJ2-5 TRBV2
TGTGCCAGCAGCTACTCCTACGAGCAGTACTTC CASSYSYEQYF many - TRBJ2-7 TRBV3-1
TGTGCCAGCAGTCGACAGCTATACGAGCAGTACTTC CASSRQLYEQYF many - TRBJ2-7 TRBV2
TGCGCCAGCAGTGAATATAGCGGGGCCACAGATACGCAGTATTTT CASSEYSGATDTQYF medium-sized TRBD2 TRBJ2-3 TRBV10-1
TGCAGTGCTAGGGGGTGGCAAGAGACACAGTACTTC CSARGWQETQYF - - TRBJ2-5 TRBV20-1
TGTGCCAGTAGGGCAGGCGGAGAGACCCAGTACTTC CASRAGGETQYF many - TRBJ2-5 TRBV19
TGTGCCAGCAGCTTAATGAGGACAGGGAGCTATGGCTACACCTTC CASSLMRTGSYGYTF many TRBD1 TRBJ1-2 TRBV7-9
TGTGCCACCAGTTCGGGAGCAGGACTCTCTGGGGCCAACGTCCTGACTTTC CATSSGAGLSGANVLTF - - TRBJ2-6 TRBV24-1
TGCGCCAGCAGCTTGGGGTCTAGCGGGGGGCCCCAGACCCAGTACTTC CASSLGSSGGPQTQYF many TRBD2 TRBJ2-5 TRBV5-1
TGTGCCTGGAGTGTCCCGCAGGGGATCGGTTATGGCTACACCTTC CAWSVPQGIGYGYTF - - TRBJ1-2 TRBV30
TGTGCCAGCAGCCGGTGGAAGAGGACTAGTGCGAACACCGGGGAGCTGTTTTTT CASSRWKRTSANTGELFF many TRBD2 TRBJ2-2 TRBV3-1
TGTGCCAGTAGTAGGGACGTTTCCTACGAGCAGTACTTC CASSRDVSYEQYF many - TRBJ2-7 TRBV19
TGTGCCAGCAGTTCCCTTAGAAGGGACCAAGAGACCCAGTACTTC CASSSLRRDQETQYF many - TRBJ2-5 TRBV6-1
TGTGCCAGCAGCCGACTAGATACGCAGTATTTT CASSRLDTQYF many - TRBJ2-3 TRBV11-2
TGCAGCGCCGAGAAGACAGCCAGCTCTGGGGCCAACGTCCTGACTTTC CSAEKTASSGANVLTF many - TRBJ2-6 TRBV20-1
TGTGCCTGGAGTATCAGGGGGCATGGCTACACCTTC CAWSIRGHGYTF - TRBD1 TRBJ1-2 TRBV30
TGTGCCAGCAGTCGTCCAGGACAGGGGTCGGAAGAGCAGTACTTC CASSRPGQGSEEQYF - TRBD1 TRBJ2-7 TRBV12-3/TRBV12-4
TGTGCCAGCAGCTTCGAACAGACTGAAGCTTTCTTT CASSFEQTEAFF many - TRBJ1-1 TRBV5-6
TGTGCCAGCAGTCTCCCCAGAGGGGAGCAGTTCTTC CASSLPRGEQFF few - TRBJ2-1 TRBV13
TGTGCCAGCAGCGTAGCGGGGGGGCCCACCGGGGAGCTGTTTTTT CASSVAGGPTGELFF many TRBD2 TRBJ2-2 TRBV9
TGTGCCAGCAGCCCTGAGGGGGGGCAGGGATGGGTAGAGCAGTACTTC CASSPEGGQGWVEQYF few - TRBJ2-7 TRBV3-1
TGTGCCAGCAGCTTAGGAGCGGGGGGGAGTAGAGATACGCAGTATTTT CASSLGAGGSRDTQYF many TRBD2 TRBJ2-3 TRBV7-9
TGCAGTCTAGGGGGGGGGCTGTACCAAGAGACCCAGTACTTC CSLGGGLYQETQYF many - TRBJ2-5 TRBV20-1
TGTGCCAGCAGCTTGTGGGAGTTTGGAAAGACCCAGTACTTC CASSLWEFGKTQYF - - TRBJ2-5 TRBV5-4
TGCGCCAGCATTCCGAGCGGGGGGAACACCGGGGAGCTGTTTTTT CASIPSGGNTGELFF many TRBD2 TRBJ2-2 TRBV10-2
TGTGCCAGCAGCTTAGACCTAACAGGGGTTAGTGGCTACACCTTC CASSLDLTGVSGYTF many TRBD1 TRBJ1-2 TRBV7-8
TGTGCCAGCAGACAAAGCGCGAGGACAAATCAGCCCCAGCATTTT CASRQSARTNQPQHF - - TRBJ1-5 TRBV12-3/TRBV12-4
TGTGCCAGCAGCTTGGGGGGTCTCGCCTACGAGCAGTACTTC CASSLGGLAYEQYF many - TRBJ2-7 TRBV7-8
TGTGCCAGCAGGACGGGAGACAGGGGGATGAGTGGCTACACCTTC CASRTGDRGMSGYTF many TRBD1 TRBJ1-2 TRBV6-1
TGTGCCAGCAGCTTTAGCGTGGAAGAGACCCAGTACTTC CASSFSVEETQYF many - TRBJ2-5 TRBV7-9
TGCGCCAGCAGCCAGGGAAACACTGAAGCTTTCTTT CASSQGNTEAFF many - TRBJ1-1 TRBV5-1
TGCGCCAGCAGCTTGGCCGAGACTACCTCCTACGAGCAGTACTTC CASSLAETTSYEQYF few - TRBJ2-7 TRBV5-1
TGTGCCTGGAGTGGACAGGCCAATCAGCCCCAGCATTTT CAWSGQANQPQHF many - TRBJ1-5 TRBV30
TGTGCCAGCAGTTTAAGGGGGGGTAGGCCACCCCTCCACTTT CASSLRGGRPPLHF many - TRBJ1-6 TRBV27
TGCGCTGTAGGTTCACCCCTCCACTTT CAVGSPLHF many - TRBJ1-6 TRBV2
TGTGCCAGCAGTTTATATGGACAGGGGTTCCCAGAGACCCAGTACTTC CASSLYGQGFPETQYF many TRBD1 TRBJ2-5 TRBV27
TGCGCCAGCAGCTCCCTTGGGCAGGAGCCCCAGCATTTT CASSSLGQEPQHF many - TRBJ1-5 TRBV5-1
TGTGCCTGGAAAAAGGTCGGAAACACCATATATTTT CAWKKVGNTIYF - - TRBJ1-3 TRBV30
TGTGCCAGCAGTGAATGGGTAGGGTCCAATCAGCCCCAGCATTTT CASSEWVGSNQPQHF many - TRBJ1-5 TRBV2
TGTGCCAGCAGCTTAAACATAGGAGGGCAAGAGACCCAGTACTTC CASSLNIGGQETQYF few - TRBJ2-5 TRBV7-9
TGTGCCAGCTGCCCGGGACAGTACCCAACTAATGAAAAACTGTTTTTT CASCPGQYPTNEKLFF few TRBD1 TRBJ1-4 TRBV25-1
TGTGCCAGCAGCGTCCAGGACAGTCACTATGGCTACACCTTC CASSVQDSHYGYTF many - TRBJ1-2 TRBV9
TGCGCCAGCAGTGAGTCACACAACACTGAAGCTTTCTTT CASSESHNTEAFF many - TRBJ1-1 TRBV10-1
TGTGCCACCAGTGATGAGGACCGGACAGGGCTCGATACGCAGTATTTT CATSDEDRTGLDTQYF many TRBD1 TRBJ2-3 TRBV24-1
TGTGCCAGCAGCCCCACTAGCCGGGGAAACATTCAGTACTTC CASSPTSRGNIQYF many - TRBJ2-4 TRBV3-1
TGTGCCAGCAGTTTAATCCTAGGGGGCGAGCAGTACTTC CASSLILGGEQYF many - TRBJ2-7 TRBV12-3/TRBV12-4
TGTGCCAGCAGCCGGGACACCACGATTAACTATGGCTACACCTTC CASSRDTTINYGYTF many - TRBJ1-2 TRBV14
TGTGCCAGCAGCGCGCACGAGGGGATCGAGCAGTACTTC CASSAHEGIEQYF few - TRBJ2-7 TRBV5-4